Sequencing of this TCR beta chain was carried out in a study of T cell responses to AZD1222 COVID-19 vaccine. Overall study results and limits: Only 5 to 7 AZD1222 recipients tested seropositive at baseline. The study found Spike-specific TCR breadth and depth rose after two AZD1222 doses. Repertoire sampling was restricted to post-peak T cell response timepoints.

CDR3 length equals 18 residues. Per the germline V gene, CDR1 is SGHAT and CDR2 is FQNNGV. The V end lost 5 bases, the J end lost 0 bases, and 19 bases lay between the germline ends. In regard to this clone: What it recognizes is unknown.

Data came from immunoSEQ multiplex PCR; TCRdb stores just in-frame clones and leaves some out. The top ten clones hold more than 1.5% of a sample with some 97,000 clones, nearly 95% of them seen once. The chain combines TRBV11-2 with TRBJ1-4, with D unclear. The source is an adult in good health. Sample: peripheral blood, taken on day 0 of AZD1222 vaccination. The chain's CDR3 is CASSVRKAVATTNEKLFF. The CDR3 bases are TGTGCCAGCAGCGTGCGAAAAGCTGTAGCCACAACTAATGAAAAACTGTTTTTT.